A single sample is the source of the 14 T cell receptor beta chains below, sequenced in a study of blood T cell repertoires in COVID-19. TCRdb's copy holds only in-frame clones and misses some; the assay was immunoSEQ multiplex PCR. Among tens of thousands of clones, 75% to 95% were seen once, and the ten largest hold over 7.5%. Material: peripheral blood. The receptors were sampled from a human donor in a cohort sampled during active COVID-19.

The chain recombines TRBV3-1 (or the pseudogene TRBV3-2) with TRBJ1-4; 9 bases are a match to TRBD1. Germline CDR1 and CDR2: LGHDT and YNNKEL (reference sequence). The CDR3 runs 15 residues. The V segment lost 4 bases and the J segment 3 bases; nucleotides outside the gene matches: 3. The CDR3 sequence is CASSRQGDSNEKLFF. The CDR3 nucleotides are TGTGCCAGCAGCCGACAGGGGGATTCTAATGAAAAACTGTTTTTT.

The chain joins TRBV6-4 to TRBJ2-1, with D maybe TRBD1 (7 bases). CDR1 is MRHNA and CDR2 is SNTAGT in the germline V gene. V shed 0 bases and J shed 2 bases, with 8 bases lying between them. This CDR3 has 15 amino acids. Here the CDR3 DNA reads TGTGCCAGCAGTGACTCCAGGGGGGCCTACAATGAGCAGTTCTTC. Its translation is CASSDSRGAYNEQFF.

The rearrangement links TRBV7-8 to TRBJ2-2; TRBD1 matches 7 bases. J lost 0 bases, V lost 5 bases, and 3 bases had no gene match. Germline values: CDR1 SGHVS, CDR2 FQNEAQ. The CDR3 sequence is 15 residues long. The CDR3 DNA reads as TGTGCCAGCAGCCGAGGGACAGCGAACACCGGGGAGCTGTTTTTT. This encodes CASSRGTANTGELFF.

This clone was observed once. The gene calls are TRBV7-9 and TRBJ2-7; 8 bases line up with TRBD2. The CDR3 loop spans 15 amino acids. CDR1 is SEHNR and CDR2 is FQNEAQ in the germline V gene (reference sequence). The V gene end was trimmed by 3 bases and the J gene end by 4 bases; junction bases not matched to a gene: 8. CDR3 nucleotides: TGTGCCAGCAGCTTGGCTGGCGGGGGGCCTTACGAGCAGTACTTC. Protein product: CASSLAGGGPYEQYF.

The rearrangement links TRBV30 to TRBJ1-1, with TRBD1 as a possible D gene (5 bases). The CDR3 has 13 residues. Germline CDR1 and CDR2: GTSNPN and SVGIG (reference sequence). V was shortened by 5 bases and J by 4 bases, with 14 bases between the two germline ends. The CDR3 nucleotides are TGTGCCTGGGACCGATCGGGGGGCACTGAAGCTTTCTTT. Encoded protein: CAWDRSGGTEAFF. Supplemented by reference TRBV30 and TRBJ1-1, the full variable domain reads SQTIHQWPATLVQPVGSPLSLECTVEGTSNPNLYWYRQAAGRGLQLLFYSVGIGQISSEVPQNLSASRPQDRQFILSSKKLLLSDSGFYLCAWDRSGGTEAFFGQGTRLTVV.

CDR3 amino acids: CASSLLGRVNTEAFF. The CDR3 DNA reads TGTGCCAGCAGCTTGTTGGGGAGGGTGAACACTGAAGCTTTCTTT. The J gene is TRBJ1-1, the V gene TRBV5-6; D gene unclear. CDR3 length: 15 residues. Germline CDR1 and CDR2: SGHDT and YYEEEE. V lost 1 base, J lost 0 bases, and 10 bases lay in between. Full variable domain (missing parts from reference TRBV5-6 and TRBJ1-1): DAGVTQSPTHLIKTRGQQVTLRCSPKSGHDTVSWYQQALGQGPQFIFQYYEEEERQRGNFPDRFSGHQFPNYSSELNVNALLLGDSALYLCASSLLGRVNTEAFFGQGTRLTVV.

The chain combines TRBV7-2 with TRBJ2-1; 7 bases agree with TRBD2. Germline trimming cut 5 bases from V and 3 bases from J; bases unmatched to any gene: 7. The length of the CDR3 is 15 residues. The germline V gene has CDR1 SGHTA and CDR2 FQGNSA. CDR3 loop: CASSPRVAGYNEQFF. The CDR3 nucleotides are TGTGCCAGCAGCCCCCGGGTAGCGGGCTACAATGAGCAGTTCTTC.

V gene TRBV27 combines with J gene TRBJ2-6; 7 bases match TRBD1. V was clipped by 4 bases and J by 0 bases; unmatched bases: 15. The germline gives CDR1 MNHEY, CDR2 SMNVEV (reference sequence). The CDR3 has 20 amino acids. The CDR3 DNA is TGTGCCAGCAGTTCCTATCCCTGGGACAGACCTGGCTCTGGGGCCAACGTCCTGACTTTC. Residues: CASSSYPWDRPGSGANVLTF.

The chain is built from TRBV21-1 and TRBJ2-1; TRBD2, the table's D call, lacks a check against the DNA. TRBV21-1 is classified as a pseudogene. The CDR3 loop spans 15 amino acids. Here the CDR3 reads CASSQNGTRHPEQFF. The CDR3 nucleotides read TGTGCCAGCAGCCAGAACGGGACTAGGCACCCTGAGCAGTTCTTC.

This CDR3 reads CASSFSGDRANYGYTF. The CDR3 bases are TGTGCCAGCAGTTTTTCCGGGGATCGGGCGAACTATGGCTACACCTTC. The genes are TRBV28 and TRBJ1-2, with no clear D. This CDR3 has 16 residues. CDR1 is MDHEN and CDR2 is SYDVKM in the germline V gene. V lost 3 bases to trimming and J lost 2 bases, with 16 bases between them.

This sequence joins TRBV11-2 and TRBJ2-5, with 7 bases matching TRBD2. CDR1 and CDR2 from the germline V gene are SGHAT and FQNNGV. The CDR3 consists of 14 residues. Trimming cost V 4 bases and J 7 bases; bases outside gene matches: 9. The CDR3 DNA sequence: TGTGCCAGCAGCTCCCTTATGGTAGCGGGGACCCAGTACTTC. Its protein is CASSSLMVAGTQYF.

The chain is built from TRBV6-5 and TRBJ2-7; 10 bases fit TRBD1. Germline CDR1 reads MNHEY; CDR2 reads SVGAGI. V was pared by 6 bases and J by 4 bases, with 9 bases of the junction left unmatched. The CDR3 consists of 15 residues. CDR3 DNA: TGTGCCAGCAGCCCGGTGACAGGGGGCTTATACGAGCAGTACTTC. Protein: CASSPVTGGLYEQYF.

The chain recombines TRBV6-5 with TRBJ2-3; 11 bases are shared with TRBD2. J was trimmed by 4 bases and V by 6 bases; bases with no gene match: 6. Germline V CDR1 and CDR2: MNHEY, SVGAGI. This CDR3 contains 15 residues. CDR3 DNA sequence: TGTGCCAGCAGGGCCGGGACTAGCGGCGCAGATACGCAGTATTTT. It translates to CASRAGTSGADTQYF.

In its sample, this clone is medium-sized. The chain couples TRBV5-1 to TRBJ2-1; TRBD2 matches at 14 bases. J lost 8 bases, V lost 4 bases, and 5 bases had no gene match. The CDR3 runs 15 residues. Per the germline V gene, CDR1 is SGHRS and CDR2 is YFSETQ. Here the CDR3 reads CASSPGTSGSDEQFF. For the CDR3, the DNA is TGCGCCAGCAGCCCCGGGACTAGCGGGAGCGATGAGCAGTTCTTC.